Sequencing of this T cell receptor (beta chain) was carried out in a study of shared clonotypes between healthy human individuals. Germline-derived CDR1 and CDR2 are MNHEY and SMNVEV (reference sequence). V lost 2 bases and J 2 bases, leaving 12 bases between the germline ends. This CDR3 comprises 15 residues. The data were produced by immunoSEQ multiplex PCR, yet TCRdb's version contains in-frame clones alone and is incomplete. Among over 850,000 clones listed, around 78% were seen once. This clone has only a few counts. The genes are TRBV27 and TRBJ1-1; maybe TRBD1 (6 bases). This TCR was sampled from a man aged 18-30 years in good health. Some clones in this sample may be carry-over from other donors' samples. Input material: memory CD4+ T cells from PBMCs. Subset given: CD45RA-negative fraction. Written as DNA, the CDR3 is TGTGCCAGCAGTTTAGTCCCGGGGGCAAACACTGAAGCTTTCTTT. This translates into CASSLVPGANTEAFF.